This TCR beta chain was observed in a study of T-cell reconstitution after alpha-beta-depleted transplantation in children (dated by TCRdb to between 2015 and 2016). With regard to the full study: The study quantitatively tracked T-cell immune reconstitution after TCRalphabeta/CD19-depleted allogeneic hematopoietic cell transplantation in children using TCR repertoire profiling.

The library was made by PCR. Sequencing was carried out with an Illumina HiSeq 2500. To normalize quantification of the TCRbeta repertoire, the TCR libraries were built with molecular barcoding that relied on unique molecular identifiers. TCRdb ran its own pipeline on the public reads, namely fastp trimming at Q25 and MiXCR clone calling, and kept in-frame beta chains. Rows are combined by CDR3 protein, so each entry shows the most common genes and DNA. The sample table holds 90,000 to 130,000 distinct CDR3 sequences, of which about 9.3% were seen once. The ten largest account for 8% of the sample. The CDR3 goes from the cysteine to the phenylalanine over 15 residues. The DNA shown is the 45-base CDR3, in frame from base 1. Compared with germline, V lacks 0 bases and J lacks 1 base; bases without a gene match: 3. The germline V gene (reference sequence) yields SGHKS for CDR1 and YYEKEE for CDR2. This clonotype was counted many times. Its target antigen remains unknown. Per-nucleotide qualities are absent, and no much larger clonotype sits a single base away.

Sample: PBMCs from the stem cell graft donor, taken from the stem cell graft. The chain joins TRBV5-5 to TRBJ2-7, with TRBD1 identical over 8 junction bases. The clonotype comes from a human donor who donated a stem cell graft to a child with acute lymphoblastic leukemia. The DNA sequence is as follows: TGTGCCAGCAGCTTGGGGACAGGGAGATCCTACGAGCAGTACTTC. The encoded protein is CASSLGTGRSYEQYF.